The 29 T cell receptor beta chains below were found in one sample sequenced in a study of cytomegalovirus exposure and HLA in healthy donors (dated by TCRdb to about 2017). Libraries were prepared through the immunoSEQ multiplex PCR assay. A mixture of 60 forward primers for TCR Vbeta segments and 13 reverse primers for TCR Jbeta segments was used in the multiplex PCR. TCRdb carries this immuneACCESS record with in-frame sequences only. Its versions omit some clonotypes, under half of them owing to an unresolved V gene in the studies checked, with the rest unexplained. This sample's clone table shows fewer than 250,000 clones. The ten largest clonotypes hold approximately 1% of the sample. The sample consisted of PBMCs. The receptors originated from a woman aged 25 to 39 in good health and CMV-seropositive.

In nucleotides, the CDR3 is TGTGCCAGCAGTAAGGGACAGGGGATTAACTATGGCTACACCTTC. This sequence encodes CASSKGQGINYGYTF. The V gene is TRBV6-6, the J gene TRBJ1-2; 10 bases map to TRBD1. The V and J ends lost 5 bases and 1 base, in that order; junction bases with no gene match: 4. The CDR3 is made up of 15 amino acids. The germline V gene encodes CDR1 MNHNY and CDR2 SVGAGI (reference sequence).

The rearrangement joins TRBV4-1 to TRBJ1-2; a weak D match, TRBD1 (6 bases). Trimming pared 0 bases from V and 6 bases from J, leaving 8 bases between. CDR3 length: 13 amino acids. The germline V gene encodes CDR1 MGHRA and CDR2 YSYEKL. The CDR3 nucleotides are TGCGCCAGCAGCCAAGAAACAGGGAATGGCTACACCTTC. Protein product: CASSQETGNGYTF.

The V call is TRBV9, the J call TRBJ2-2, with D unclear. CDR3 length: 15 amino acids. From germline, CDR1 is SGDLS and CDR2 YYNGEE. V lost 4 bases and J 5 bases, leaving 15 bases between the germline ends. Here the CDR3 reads CASSLTASRTGELFF. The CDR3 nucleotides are TGTGCCAGCAGCCTTACTGCCTCGAGGACCGGGGAGCTGTTTTTT.

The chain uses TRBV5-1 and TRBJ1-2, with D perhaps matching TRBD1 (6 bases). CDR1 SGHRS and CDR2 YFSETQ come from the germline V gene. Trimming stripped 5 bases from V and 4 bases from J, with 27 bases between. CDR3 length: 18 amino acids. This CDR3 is CASSQGGGSGSLRYGYTF. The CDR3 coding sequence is TGCGCCAGCAGTCAAGGGGGGGGCTCAGGCTCCCTTCGCTATGGCTACACCTTC.

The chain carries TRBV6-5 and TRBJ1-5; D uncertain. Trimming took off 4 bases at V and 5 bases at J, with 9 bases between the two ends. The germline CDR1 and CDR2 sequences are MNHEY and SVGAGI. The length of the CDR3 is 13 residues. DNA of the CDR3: TGTGCCAGCAGTTTGCGGTTTCATCAGCCCCAGCATTTT. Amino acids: CASSLRFHQPQHF.

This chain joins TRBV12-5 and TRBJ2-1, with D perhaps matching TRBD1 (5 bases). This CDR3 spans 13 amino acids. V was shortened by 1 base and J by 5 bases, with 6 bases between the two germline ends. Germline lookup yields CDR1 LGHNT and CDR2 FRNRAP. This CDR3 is CASGLEGDNEQFF. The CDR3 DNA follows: TGTGCTAGTGGTTTGGAAGGGGACAATGAGCAGTTCTTC.

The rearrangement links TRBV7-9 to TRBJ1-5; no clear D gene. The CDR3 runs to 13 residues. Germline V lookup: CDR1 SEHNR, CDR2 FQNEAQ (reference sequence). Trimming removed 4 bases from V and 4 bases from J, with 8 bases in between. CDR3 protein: CASSSGVNQPQHF. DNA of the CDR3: TGTGCCAGCAGCTCAGGTGTAAATCAGCCCCAGCATTTT.

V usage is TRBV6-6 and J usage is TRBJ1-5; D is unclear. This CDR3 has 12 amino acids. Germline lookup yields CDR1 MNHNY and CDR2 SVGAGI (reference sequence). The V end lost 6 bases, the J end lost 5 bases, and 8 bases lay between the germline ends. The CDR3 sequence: CASSSEDQPQHF. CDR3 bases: TGTGCCAGCAGCTCAGAAGATCAGCCCCAGCATTTT.

The CDR3 loop reads CASSDPRGFGGAQETQYF. The CDR3 DNA follows: TGCGCCAGCAGTGACCCCCGGGGGTTTGGGGGGGCGCAGGAGACCCAGTACTTC. This rearrangement joins TRBV10-1 to TRBJ2-5, with D perhaps matching TRBD2 (7 bases). The length of the CDR3 is 18 residues. In germline, CDR1 is WNHNN, CDR2 SYGVQD (reference sequence). Trimming removed 3 bases from V and 5 bases from J, with 25 bases in between.

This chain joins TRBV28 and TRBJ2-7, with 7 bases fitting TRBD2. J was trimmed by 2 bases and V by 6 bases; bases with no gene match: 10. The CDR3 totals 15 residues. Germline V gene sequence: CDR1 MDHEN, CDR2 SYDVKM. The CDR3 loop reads CASSQWGGNTYEQYF. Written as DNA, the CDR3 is TGTGCCAGCAGCCAATGGGGGGGTAATACCTACGAGCAGTACTTC.

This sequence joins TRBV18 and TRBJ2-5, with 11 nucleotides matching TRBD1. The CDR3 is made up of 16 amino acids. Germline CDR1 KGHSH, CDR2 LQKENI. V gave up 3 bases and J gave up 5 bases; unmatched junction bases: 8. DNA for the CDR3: TGTGCCAGCTCACCGAGTGGACAGGGGGCAAGGGAGACCCAGTACTTC. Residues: CASSPSGQGARETQYF.

CDR3 loop: CASSPLQGTHTEAFF. CDR3 nucleotide sequence: TGTGCCAGCTCACCCCTACAGGGAACACACACTGAAGCTTTCTTT. The chain links TRBV18 to TRBJ1-1; possible D gene TRBD1, 6 bases. The V gene's germline CDR1 is KGHSH and CDR2 LQKENI. This CDR3 has 15 amino acids. Between the trimmed V and J ends, which lost 3 bases and 3 bases, there was a span of 14 bases.

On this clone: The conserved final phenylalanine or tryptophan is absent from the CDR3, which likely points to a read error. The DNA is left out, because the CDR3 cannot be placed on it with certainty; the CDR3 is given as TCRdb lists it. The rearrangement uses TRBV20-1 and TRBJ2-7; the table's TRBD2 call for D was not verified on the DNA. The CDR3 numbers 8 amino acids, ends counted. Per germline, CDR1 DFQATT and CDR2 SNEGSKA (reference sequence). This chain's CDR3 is CRKLGEGG.

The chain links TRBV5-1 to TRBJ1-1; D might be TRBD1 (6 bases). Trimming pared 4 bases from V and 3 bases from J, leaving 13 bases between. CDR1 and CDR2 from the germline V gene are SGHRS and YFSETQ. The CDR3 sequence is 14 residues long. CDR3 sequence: CASSHRDQDTEAFF. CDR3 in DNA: TGCGCCAGCAGCCACAGGGATCAGGACACTGAAGCTTTCTTT.

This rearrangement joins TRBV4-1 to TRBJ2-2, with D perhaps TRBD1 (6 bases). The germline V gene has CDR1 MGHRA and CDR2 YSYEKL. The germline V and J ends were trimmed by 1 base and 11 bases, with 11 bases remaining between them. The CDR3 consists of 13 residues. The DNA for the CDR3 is TGCGCCAGCAGCCAAGTGGGGGCGGACGAGCTGTTTTTT. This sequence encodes CASSQVGADELFF.

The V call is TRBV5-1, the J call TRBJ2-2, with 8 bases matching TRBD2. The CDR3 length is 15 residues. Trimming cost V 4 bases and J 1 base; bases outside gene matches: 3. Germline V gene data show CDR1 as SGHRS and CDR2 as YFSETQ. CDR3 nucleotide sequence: TGCGCCAGCAGCCCGGGGACTAGGAACACCGGGGAGCTGTTTTTT. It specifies CASSPGTRNTGELFF.

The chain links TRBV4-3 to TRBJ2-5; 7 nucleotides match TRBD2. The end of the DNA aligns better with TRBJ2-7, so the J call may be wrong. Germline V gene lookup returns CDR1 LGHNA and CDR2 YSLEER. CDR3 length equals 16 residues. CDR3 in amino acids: CASSQDLGGSSYEQYF. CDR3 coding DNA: TGCGCCAGCAGCCAAGATCTCGGGGGGAGCTCCTACGAGCAGTACTTC.

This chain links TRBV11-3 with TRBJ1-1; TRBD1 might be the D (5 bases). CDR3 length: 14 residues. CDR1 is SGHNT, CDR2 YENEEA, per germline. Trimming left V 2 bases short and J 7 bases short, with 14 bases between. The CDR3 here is CASSLMVLGGEAFF. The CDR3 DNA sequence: TGTGCCAGCAGCTTAATGGTTCTCGGGGGTGAAGCTTTCTTT.

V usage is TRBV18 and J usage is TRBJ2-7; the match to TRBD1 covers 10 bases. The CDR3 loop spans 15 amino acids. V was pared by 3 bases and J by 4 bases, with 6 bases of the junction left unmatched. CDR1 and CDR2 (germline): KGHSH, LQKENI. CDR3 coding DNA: TGTGCCAGCTCACCCCCGGGACAGGGGATATACGAGCAGTACTTC. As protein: CASSPPGQGIYEQYF.

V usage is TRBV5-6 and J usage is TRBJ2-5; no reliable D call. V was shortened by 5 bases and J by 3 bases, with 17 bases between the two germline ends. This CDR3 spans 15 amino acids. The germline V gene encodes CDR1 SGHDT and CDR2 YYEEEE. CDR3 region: CASSRTRLAEETQYF. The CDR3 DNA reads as TGTGCCAGCAGTCGTACTCGACTCGCTGAAGAGACCCAGTACTTC.

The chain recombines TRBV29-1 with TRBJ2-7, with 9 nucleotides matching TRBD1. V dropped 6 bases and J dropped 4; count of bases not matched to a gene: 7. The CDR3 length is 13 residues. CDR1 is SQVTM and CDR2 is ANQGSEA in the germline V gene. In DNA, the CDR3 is TGCAGCGTCGCTAAGGGACAGGGATACGAGCAGTACTTC. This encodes CSVAKGQGYEQYF.

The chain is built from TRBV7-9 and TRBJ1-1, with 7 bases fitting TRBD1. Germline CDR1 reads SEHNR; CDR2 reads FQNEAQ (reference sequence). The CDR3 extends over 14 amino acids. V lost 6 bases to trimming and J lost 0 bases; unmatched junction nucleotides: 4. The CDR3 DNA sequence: TGTGCCAGCAGTAACAGGGGCCTGAACACTGAAGCTTTCTTT. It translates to CASSNRGLNTEAFF. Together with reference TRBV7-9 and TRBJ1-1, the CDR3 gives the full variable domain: DTGVSQNPRHKITKRGQNVTFRCDPISEHNRLYWYRQTLGQGPEFLTYFQNEAQLEKSRLLSDRFSAERPKGSFSTLEIQRTEQGDSAMYLCASSNRGLNTEAFFGQGTRLTVV.

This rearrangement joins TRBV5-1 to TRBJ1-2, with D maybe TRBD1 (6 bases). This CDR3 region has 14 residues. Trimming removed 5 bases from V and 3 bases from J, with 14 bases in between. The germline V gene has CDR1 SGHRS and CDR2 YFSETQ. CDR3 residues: CASRLTGIDYGYTF. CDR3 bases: TGCGCCAGCAGACTTACAGGGATTGACTATGGCTACACCTTC. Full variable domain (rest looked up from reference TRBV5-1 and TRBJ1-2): KAGVTQTPRYLIKTRGQQVTLSCSPISGHRSVSWYQQTPGQGLQFLFEYFSETQRNKGNFPGRFSGRQFSNSRSEMNVSTLELGDSALYLCASRLTGIDYGYTFGSGTRLTVV.

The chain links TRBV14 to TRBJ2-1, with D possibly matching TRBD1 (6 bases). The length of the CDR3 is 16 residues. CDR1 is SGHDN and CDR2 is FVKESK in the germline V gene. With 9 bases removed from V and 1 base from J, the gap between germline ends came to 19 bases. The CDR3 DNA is TGTGCCAGGATAAGCAGGGGCCTCTTTTCCTACAATGAGCAGTTCTTC. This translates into CARISRGLFSYNEQFF.

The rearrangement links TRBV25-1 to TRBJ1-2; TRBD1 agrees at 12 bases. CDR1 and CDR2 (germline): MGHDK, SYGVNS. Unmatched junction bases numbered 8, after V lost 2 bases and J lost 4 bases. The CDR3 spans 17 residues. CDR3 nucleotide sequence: TGTGCCAGCAGTGAACCCGGGACAGGGGGCGGAGGCTATGGCTACACCTTC. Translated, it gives CASSEPGTGGGGYGYTF.

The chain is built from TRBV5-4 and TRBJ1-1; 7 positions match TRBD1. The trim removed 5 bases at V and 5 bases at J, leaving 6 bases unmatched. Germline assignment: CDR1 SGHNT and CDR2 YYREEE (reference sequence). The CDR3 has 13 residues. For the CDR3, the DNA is TGTGCCAGCAGTTCCCCAGGGGGGACTGAAGCTTTCTTT. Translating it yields CASSSPGGTEAFF.

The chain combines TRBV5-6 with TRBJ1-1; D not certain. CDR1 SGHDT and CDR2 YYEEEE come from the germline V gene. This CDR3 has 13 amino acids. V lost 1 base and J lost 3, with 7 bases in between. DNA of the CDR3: TGTGCCAGCAGCTTGATAGTGGACACTGAAGCTTTCTTT. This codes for CASSLIVDTEAFF.

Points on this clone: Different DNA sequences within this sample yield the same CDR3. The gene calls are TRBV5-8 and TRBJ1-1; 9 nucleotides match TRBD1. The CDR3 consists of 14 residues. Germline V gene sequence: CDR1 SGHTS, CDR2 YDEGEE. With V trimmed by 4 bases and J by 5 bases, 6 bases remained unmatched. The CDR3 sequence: CASSLGQGRTEAFF. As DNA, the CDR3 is TGTGCCAGCAGCCTGGGACAGGGAAGGACTGAAGCTTTCTTT.

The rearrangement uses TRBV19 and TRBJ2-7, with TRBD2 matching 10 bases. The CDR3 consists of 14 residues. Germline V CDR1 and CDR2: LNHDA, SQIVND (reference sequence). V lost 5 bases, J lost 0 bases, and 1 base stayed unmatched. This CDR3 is CASSGTSASYEQYF. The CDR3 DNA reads TGTGCCAGTAGTGGGACTAGCGCCTCCTACGAGCAGTACTTC.